What follows is one T cell receptor beta chain and its context. Its specificity is unknown. This sample is part of a study of blood T cells in healthy people across ages. The study, taken as a whole, reports: Investigators viewed diversity estimates from one million T cells as underestimates, the study reported. Unsorted PBMC input precluded a conclusive naive versus antigen-experienced comparison.

A second about 7 to 11 cycle PCR used barcoded and J-beta primers. TCRdb independently ran MiXCR on the 5' RACE reads; one entry per CDR3 protein. Found here are about 810,000 distinct CDR3 sequences, roughly 40% of them singletons; the top ten hold over 10%. The germline V gene has CDR1 DFQATT and CDR2 SNEGSKA (reference sequence). This CDR3 has 15 amino acids. With V trimmed by 0 bases and J by 6 bases, 6 bases remained unmatched. The chain couples TRBV20-1 to TRBJ2-1; 9 nucleotides agree with TRBD1. This receptor was identified in a man younger than 35 in good health. The material sequenced was blood. The CDR3 here is CSARDPTGGGNEQFF. CDR3 in DNA: TGCAGTGCTAGAGACCCGACAGGGGGAGGCAATGAGCAGTTCTTC.